A single sample is the source of the 21 T cell receptor beta chains below, sequenced in a study of regulatory T cells in long-lasting Graves disease. Time point: newly diagnosed GD, antithyroid drugs for less than 3 months. PBMC RNA served as the TCR library source. Sequencing libraries for TCR beta were prepared with iRepertoire HTBI primers and Arm-PCR of CDR3 regions. Each CDR3 protein gets one entry after TCRdb re-called the multiplex PCR reads with MiXCR. The sample carries 300,000 to 400,000 distinct CDR3 sequences, about 18% recorded once. Here the sequenced sample was peripheral blood mononuclear cells (PBMCs), taken at new diagnosis, from a patient treated with antithyroid drugs. These receptors were taken from a female donor with Graves disease.

This clonotype was observed at least ten times. This chain links TRBV3-1 with TRBJ2-2; the D is unclear. The CDR3 is 17 residues long. Trimming took off 2 bases at V and 0 bases at J, with 13 bases between the two ends. Germline lookup yields CDR1 LGHDT and CDR2 YNNKEL (reference sequence). CDR3 residues: CASSQRPDIANTGELFF. The CDR3 nucleotides read TGTGCCAGCAGCCAAAGGCCGGATATCGCGAACACCGGGGAGCTGTTTTTT.

About this clonotype: A single base separates this from a much larger clone, so it may be a read error. The J gene is TRBJ2-1, the V gene TRBV6-1; 7 positions agree with TRBD1. Trimming removed 5 bases from V and 8 bases from J; junction bases left unmatched: 12. Germline CDR1 and CDR2: MNHNS and SASEGT. This CDR3 has 15 amino acids. CDR3 coding DNA: TGTGCCAGCAGTAAGCGACAGGGTATGGCCGATGAGCAGTTCTTC. Translation: CASSKRQGMADEQFF.

This clonotype has a handful of counts. The V and J genes are TRBV5-1 and TRBJ2-7; possible D gene TRBD2, 7 bases. The CDR3 runs to 14 residues. Germline lookup yields CDR1 SGHRS and CDR2 YFSETQ. V lost 4 bases and J 3 bases, leaving 14 bases between the germline ends. For the CDR3, the DNA is TGCGCCAGCAGCCCCGAGGGGGGGGTCTACGAGCAGTACTTC. It specifies CASSPEGGVYEQYF.

This clonotype was seen at least ten times. The chain has TRBV20-1 and TRBJ2-1; D uncertain. Trimming pared 0 bases from V and 1 base from J, leaving 7 bases between. The CDR3 consists of 14 residues. The germline V gene encodes CDR1 DFQATT and CDR2 SNEGSKA (reference sequence). CDR3 coding DNA: TGCAGTGCTAGAGATGGGGTTTCCTACAATGAGCAGTTCTTC. Amino acids: CSARDGVSYNEQFF.

With regard to this clonotype: One end of the junction does not line up with germline, which may come from a read error. The chain has TRBV7-9 and TRBJ2-2, with 15 bases aligning to TRBD2. Germline CDR1 and CDR2: SEHNR and FQNEAQ (reference sequence). The CDR3 spans 18 residues. CDR3 sequence: CDSSRTSGRALDTGELFF. The CDR3 bases are TGTGACAGCAGTCGGACTAGCGGGAGGGCCCTCGATACCGGGGAGCTGTTTTTT.

There are many counts of this clonotype. The genes are TRBV27 and TRBJ2-7, with 8 bases lining up with TRBD1. The trim removed 2 bases at V and 0 bases at J, leaving 6 bases unmatched. Per the germline V gene, CDR1 is MNHEY and CDR2 is SMNVEV (reference sequence). This CDR3 comprises 16 residues. For the CDR3, the DNA is TGTGCCAGCAGTTTAACCGGGACAGGAGGCTCCTACGAGCAGTACTTC. Translating it yields CASSLTGTGGSYEQYF.

The chain is built from TRBV20-1 and TRBJ1-5; possibly TRBD1 for D (5 bases). CDR3 length: 13 residues. Germline V CDR1 and CDR2: DFQATT, SNEGSKA (reference sequence). V lost 5 bases and J 0 bases, leaving 8 bases between the germline ends. Written as DNA, the CDR3 is TGCAGTGCTGCGCAGGGTAGCAATCAGCCCCAGCATTTT. Translated: CSAAQGSNQPQHF.

This chain links TRBV5-1 with TRBJ2-1, with TRBD2 identical over 9 bases. The length of the CDR3 is 13 residues. The ends lost 5 bases at V and 6 bases at J; junction bases unmatched: 3. Germline V gene lookup returns CDR1 SGHRS and CDR2 YFSETQ. This chain's CDR3 is CASRGLACNEQFF. In DNA, the CDR3 is TGCGCCAGCAGGGGACTAGCCTGCAATGAGCAGTTCTTC.

In this sample, this clonotype turned up many times. The rearrangement uses TRBV27 and TRBJ2-7, with 7 bases lining up with TRBD1. J gave up 3 bases and V 3 bases, and 8 bases lay outside the gene matches. The CDR3 totals 15 residues. CDR1 and CDR2 from the germline V gene are MNHEY and SMNVEV (reference sequence). The CDR3 sequence: CASSFSRDSHYEQYF. CDR3 nucleotides: TGTGCCAGCAGTTTCTCCCGGGACAGTCACTACGAGCAGTACTTC.

The sample holds many counts of this clonotype. The chain has TRBV5-1 and TRBJ2-7; tentatively, D is TRBD2 (6 bases). The germline gives CDR1 SGHRS, CDR2 YFSETQ. The CDR3 totals 14 residues. The V end was cut by 0 bases, the J end by 6 bases, with 13 bases between. In DNA, the CDR3 is TGCGCCAGCAGCTTGGGGGGGGTAATCACCGAGCAGTACTTC. It codes for CASSLGGVITEQYF.

This clonotype was counted at least ten times. The V call is TRBV7-2, the J call TRBJ2-7; D is possibly TRBD2 (5 bases). Trimming took off 5 bases at V and 1 base at J, with 15 bases between the two ends. The CDR3 is made up of 15 amino acids. Germline values: CDR1 SGHTA, CDR2 FQGNSA. The CDR3 region has the DNA TGTGCCAGCAGCCCCGGGCTAGCCAGATCCTACGAGCAGTACTTC. As protein: CASSPGLARSYEQYF.

This chain links TRBV29-1 with TRBJ2-3; TRBD2 might be the D (5 bases). The CDR3 is 13 amino acids. V was shortened by 5 bases and J by 2 bases, with 11 bases between the two germline ends. CDR1 and CDR2 from the germline V gene are SQVTM and ANQGSEA. As DNA, the CDR3 is TGCAGCGTTCTCCAGCGGCTCACAGATACGCAGTATTTT. It translates to CSVLQRLTDTQYF.

This clonotype was observed a handful of times. The chain joins TRBV5-1 to TRBJ2-4; 7 bases agree with TRBD2. Germline V gives CDR1 SGHRS, CDR2 YFSETQ. V was clipped by 2 bases and J by 7 bases; unmatched bases: 6. The CDR3 contains 14 residues. DNA for the CDR3: TGCGCCAGCAGCTTTGGGGGGAGGGACAACATTCAGTACTTC. Its translation: CASSFGGRDNIQYF.

This clonotype was picked up many times. This sequence joins TRBV10-2 and TRBJ2-3; TRBD2 aligns across 7 bases. Germline V CDR1 and CDR2: WSHSY, SAAADI. Germline trimming cut 9 bases from V and 7 bases from J; bases unmatched to any gene: 13. This CDR3 is 14 amino acids long. The CDR3 region is CASTERELGYTQYF. CDR3 DNA: TGCGCCAGTACAGAGCGGGAACTGGGATATACGCAGTATTTT.

The chain is built from TRBV30 and TRBJ2-5; a weak D match, TRBD1 (7 bases). CDR1 is GTSNPN, CDR2 SVGIG, per germline (reference sequence). The CDR3 is 15 amino acids. The germline V and J ends were trimmed by 5 bases and 0 bases, with 16 bases remaining between them. CDR3 protein: CAWAGTATYQETQYF. In nucleotides, the CDR3 is TGTGCCTGGGCGGGGACAGCTACGTACCAAGAGACCCAGTACTTC.

The chain carries TRBV11-2 and TRBJ1-1; 12 positions match TRBD1. V dropped 6 bases and J dropped 3; count of bases not matched to a gene: 8. The CDR3 runs 16 residues. The germline V gene encodes CDR1 SGHAT and CDR2 FQNNGV. Written as DNA, the CDR3 is TGTGCCAGCAGATCGGGACAGGGGGCAATGGACACTGAAGCTTTCTTT. This gives the protein CASRSGQGAMDTEAFF.

There are many counts of this clonotype. The rearrangement links TRBV6-1 to TRBJ1-5; D gene uncertain. V gave up 5 bases and J gave up 4 bases, with 12 bases separating them. The CDR3 runs 14 residues. The germline V gene encodes CDR1 MNHNS and CDR2 SASEGT. The CDR3 loop is CASSPSWGNQPQHF. For the CDR3, the DNA is TGTGCCAGCAGTCCTTCGTGGGGAAATCAGCCCCAGCATTTT.

This clonotype has ten or more counts. The genes are TRBV20-1 and TRBJ2-7; TRBD1 aligns across 12 bases. Germline-derived CDR1 and CDR2 are DFQATT and SNEGSKA (reference sequence). The CDR3 is 15 residues long. After removal of 3 bases from V and 5 bases from J, the junction contained 8 bases not matched to a gene. CDR3 bases: TGCAGTGCTAGTGACCGGGACAGGGGGCTGGACGAGCAGTACTTC. Amino acids: CSASDRDRGLDEQYF.

This clonotype has a count of ten or more. The chain couples TRBV12-3 or TRBV12-4 to TRBJ2-2; the D gene is possibly TRBD2 (8 bases). The V end was cut by 6 bases, the J end by 4 bases, with 18 bases between. The CDR3 runs 16 residues. The CDR3 nucleotides read TGTGCCAGCAGCCTCGGGGGGGCAGGGGGCACCGGGGAGCTGTTTTTT. It is translated as CASSLGGAGGTGELFF.

Many counts were recorded for this clonotype. For the CDR3, the DNA is TGTGCCAGCTCTCAGACTCTAGCGGGAGGCCTAGCCAATGAGCAGTTCTTC. Translated, it gives CASSQTLAGGLANEQFF. The genes are TRBV18 and TRBJ2-1; the match to TRBD2 covers 11 bases. The length of the CDR3 is 17 residues. The V gene end was trimmed by 6 bases and the J gene end by 6 bases; junction bases not matched to a gene: 13. The V gene's germline CDR1 is KGHSH and CDR2 LQKENI.

This clonotype was picked up many times. The chain joins TRBV5-1 to TRBJ1-4, with D perhaps matching TRBD1 (6 bases). There are 14 residues in the CDR3. The germline V and J ends were trimmed by 3 bases and 5 bases, with 11 bases remaining between them. Germline CDR1 SGHRS, CDR2 YFSETQ. The CDR3 here is CASSSGAPNEKLFF. The CDR3 nucleotides read TGCGCCAGCAGCTCAGGGGCCCCCAATGAAAAACTGTTTTTT.